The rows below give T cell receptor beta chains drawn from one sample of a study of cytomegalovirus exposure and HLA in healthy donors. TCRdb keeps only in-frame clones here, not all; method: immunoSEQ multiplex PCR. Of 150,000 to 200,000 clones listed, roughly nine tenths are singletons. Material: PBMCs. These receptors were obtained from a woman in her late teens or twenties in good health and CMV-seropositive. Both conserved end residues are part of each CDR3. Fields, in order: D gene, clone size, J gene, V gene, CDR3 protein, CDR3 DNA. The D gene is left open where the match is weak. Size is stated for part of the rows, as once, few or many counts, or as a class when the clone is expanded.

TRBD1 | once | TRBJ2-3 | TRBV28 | CARPPGQGCNTQYF | TGTGCCAGACCCCCGGGACAGGGTTGTAATACGCAGTATTTT
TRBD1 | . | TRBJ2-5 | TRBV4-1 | CASSQDWGQGAQETQYF | TGCGCCAGCAGCCAAGATTGGGGACAGGGGGCCCAAGAGACCCAGTACTTC
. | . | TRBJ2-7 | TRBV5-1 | CASSLGSFYEQYF | TGCGCCAGCAGCTTGGGCAGTTTCTACGAGCAGTACTTC
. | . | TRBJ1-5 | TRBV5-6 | CASSFGVLGNQPQHF | TGTGCCAGCAGCTTTGGTGTACTAGGAAATCAGCCCCAGCATTTT
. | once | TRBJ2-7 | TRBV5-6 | CASSSTYEQYF | TGTGCCAGCAGCTCCACCTACGAGCAGTACTTC
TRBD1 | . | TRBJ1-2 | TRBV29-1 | CSVGTGGAWGYTF | TGCAGCGTAGGGACAGGGGGCGCGTGGGGCTACACCTTC
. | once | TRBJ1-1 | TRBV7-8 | CASSSTTGNTEAFF | TGTGCCAGCAGCTCTACGACAGGGAACACTGAAGCTTTCTTT
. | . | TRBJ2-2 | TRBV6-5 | CASKAGLDLGGELFF | TGTGCCAGCAAGGCGGGGCTAGATTTGGGCGGGGAGCTGTTTTTT
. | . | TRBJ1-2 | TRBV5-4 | CASSLAGIGDGYTF | TGTGCCAGCAGCTTGGCCGGGATCGGTGATGGCTACACCTTC
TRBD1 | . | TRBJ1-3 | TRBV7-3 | CASSPRQGGTIYF | TGTGCCAGCAGCCCTCGACAGGGCGGCACCATATATTTT
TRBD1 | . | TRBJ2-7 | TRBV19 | CASSRDRGDYEQYF | TGTGCCAGTAGCCGGGACAGGGGGGACTACGAGCAGTACTTC
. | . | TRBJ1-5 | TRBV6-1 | CASSTSDVGPQHF | TGTGCCAGCAGTACCAGCGACGTGGGGCCCCAGCATTTT
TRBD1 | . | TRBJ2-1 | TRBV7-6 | CASSPQTGGAGNEQFF | TGTGCCAGCAGCCCACAGACAGGGGGCGCTGGGAATGAGCAGTTCTTC
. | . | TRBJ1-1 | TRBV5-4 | CASSSRGRTEAFF | TGTGCCAGCAGCTCCAGGGGTCGGACTGAAGCTTTCTTT
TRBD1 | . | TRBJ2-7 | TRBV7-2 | CASSSRGHYEQYF | TGTGCCAGCAGCTCCAGGGGGCACTACGAGCAGTACTTC
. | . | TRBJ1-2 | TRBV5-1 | CASAATGSFEYTF | TGCGCCAGCGCGGCAACAGGGTCTTTTGAATACACCTTC
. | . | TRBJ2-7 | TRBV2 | CASRSAGGTYEQYF | TGTGCCAGCAGGTCAGCAGGGGGGACCTACGAGCAGTACTTC
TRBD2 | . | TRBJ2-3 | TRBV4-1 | CASKLGLAGSSTDTQYF | TGCGCCAGCAAATTGGGACTAGCGGGAAGTAGCACAGATACGCAGTATTTT
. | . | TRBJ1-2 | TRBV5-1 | CASSFGTLPGYGYTF | TGCGCCAGCAGCTTCGGGACTTTACCCGGTTATGGCTACACCTTC
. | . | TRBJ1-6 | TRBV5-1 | CASSLGGQNSPLHF | TGCGCCAGCAGCTTGGGGGGGCAGAATTCACCCCTCCACTTT
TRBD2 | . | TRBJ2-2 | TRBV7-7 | CASSISGANTGELFF | TGTGCCAGCAGCATTAGCGGGGCTAACACCGGGGAGCTGTTTTTT
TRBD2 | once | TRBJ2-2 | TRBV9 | CASSDLAGGPTGELFF | TGTGCCAGCAGCGATCTAGCGGGAGGACCTACCGGGGAGCTGTTTTTT
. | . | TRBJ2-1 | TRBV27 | CASSPQRVSSYNEQFF | TGTGCCAGCAGCCCGCAGCGGGTGAGCTCCTACAATGAGCAGTTCTTC
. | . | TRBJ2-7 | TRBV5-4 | CASSSQPLANEQYF | TGTGCCAGCAGCTCCCAGCCACTAGCTAACGAGCAGTACTTC
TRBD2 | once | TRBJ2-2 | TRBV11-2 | CASSHAGLAGVGTGELFF | TGTGCCAGCAGCCACGCCGGACTAGCGGGAGTGGGCACCGGGGAGCTGTTTTTT
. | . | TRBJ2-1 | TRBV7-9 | CASSLVRSYNEQFF | TGTGCCAGCAGCTTAGTGCGGTCCTACAATGAGCAGTTCTTC
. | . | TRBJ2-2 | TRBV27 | CASSPGLGELFF | TGTGCCAGCAGTCCCGGACTCGGGGAGCTGTTTTTT
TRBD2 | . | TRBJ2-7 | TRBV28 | CASSISGIHEQYF | TGTGCCAGCAGCATTAGCGGGATCCACGAGCAGTACTTC
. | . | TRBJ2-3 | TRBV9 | CASSVSSFPDTQYF | TGTGCCAGCAGCGTAAGCTCGTTTCCAGATACGCAGTATTTT
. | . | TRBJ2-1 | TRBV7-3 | CASSHTIIDEQFF | TGTGCCAGCAGCCACACTATAATCGATGAGCAGTTCTTC
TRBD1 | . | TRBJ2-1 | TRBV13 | CASSLGQIRQFF | TGTGCCAGCAGCTTGGGACAGATCCGGCAGTTCTTC
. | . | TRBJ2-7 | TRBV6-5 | CASSPFERRAHEQYF | TGTGCCAGCAGCCCCTTCGAACGCAGGGCCCACGAGCAGTACTTC
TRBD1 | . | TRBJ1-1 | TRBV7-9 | CASSLRFRGTEAFF | TGTGCCAGCAGCTTACGGTTCAGGGGGACTGAAGCTTTCTTT
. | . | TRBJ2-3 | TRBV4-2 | CASSQDWTGGTDTQYF | TGTGCCAGCAGCCAAGATTGGACGGGAGGCACAGATACGCAGTATTTT
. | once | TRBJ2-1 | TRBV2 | CASIGPYGGTTNEQFF | TGTGCCAGCATAGGGCCCTACGGCGGGACCACAAATGAGCAGTTCTTC
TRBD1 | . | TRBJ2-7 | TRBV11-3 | CASSLRQGPSYEQYF | TGTGCCAGCAGCCTCCGACAGGGACCCTCCTACGAGCAGTACTTC
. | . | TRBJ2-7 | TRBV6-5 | CASSYSAGAYEQYF | TGTGCCAGCAGTTACTCGGCAGGGGCGTACGAGCAGTACTTC
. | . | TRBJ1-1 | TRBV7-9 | CASSLGGRGAFF | TGTGCCAGCAGCTTAGGAGGCCGCGGAGCTTTCTTT
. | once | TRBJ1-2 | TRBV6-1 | CASGRQDIYGYTF | TGTGCCAGCGGGCGACAGGACATCTATGGCTACACCTTC
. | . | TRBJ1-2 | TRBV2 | CASTLQEWYGYTF | TGTGCCAGCACCCTACAGGAGTGGTATGGCTACACCTTC
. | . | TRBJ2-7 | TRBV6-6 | CASSYQGRQYF | TGTGCCAGCAGTTACCAGGGGCGCCAGTACTTC
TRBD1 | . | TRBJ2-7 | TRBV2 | CASRPGQATYEQYF | TGTGCCAGCAGACCGGGACAGGCGACCTACGAGCAGTACTTC
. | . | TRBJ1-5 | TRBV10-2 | CASSDRGNQPQHF | TGCGCCAGCAGTGACAGGGGCAATCAGCCCCAGCATTTT
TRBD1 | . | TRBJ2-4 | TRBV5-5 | CASSLVTGVLDIQYF | TGTGCCAGCAGCTTGGTAACAGGGGTTCTCGACATTCAGTACTTC
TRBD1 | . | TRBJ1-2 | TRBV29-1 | CSVRDRDYGYTF | TGCAGCGTTCGGGACAGAGATTATGGCTACACCTTC
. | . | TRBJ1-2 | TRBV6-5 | CASSYPGSEFGYTF | TGTGCCAGCAGTTACCCCGGCAGCGAGTTTGGCTACACCTTC
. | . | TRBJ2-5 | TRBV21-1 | CASRHTRPQGAETQYF | TGTGCCAGCAGACACACTCGTCCGCAGGGTGCAGAGACCCAGTACTTC
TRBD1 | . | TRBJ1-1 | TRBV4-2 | CASSQEGQVVTEAFF | TGTGCCAGCAGCCAAGAGGGACAGGTCGTCACTGAAGCTTTCTTT
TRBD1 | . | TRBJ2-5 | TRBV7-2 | CASSLGGDRVGETQYF | TGTGCCAGCAGCTTAGGAGGGGACAGGGTGGGAGAGACCCAGTACTTC
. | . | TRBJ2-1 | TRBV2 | CASSSAGWARNEQFF | TGTGCCAGCAGTTCAGCGGGTTGGGCTAGGAATGAGCAGTTCTTC
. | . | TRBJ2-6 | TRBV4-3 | CASSQDEGVPGANVLTF | TGCGCCAGCAGCCAAGATGAGGGGGTGCCTGGGGCCAACGTCCTGACTTTC
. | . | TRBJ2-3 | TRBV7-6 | CASSSRQIGDTQYF | TGTGCCAGCAGCTCCCGACAGATCGGGGATACGCAGTATTTT
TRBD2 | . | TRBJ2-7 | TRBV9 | CASSVSGSREQYF | TGTGCCAGCAGCGTTAGCGGGAGTCGGGAGCAGTACTTC
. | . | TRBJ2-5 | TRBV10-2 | CAIAGVKETQYF | TGCGCCATCGCGGGCGTCAAAGAGACCCAGTACTTC
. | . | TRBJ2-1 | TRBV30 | CAWRPDSGTYSYNEQFF | TGTGCCTGGAGACCCGACTCCGGGACTTACTCCTACAATGAGCAGTTCTTC